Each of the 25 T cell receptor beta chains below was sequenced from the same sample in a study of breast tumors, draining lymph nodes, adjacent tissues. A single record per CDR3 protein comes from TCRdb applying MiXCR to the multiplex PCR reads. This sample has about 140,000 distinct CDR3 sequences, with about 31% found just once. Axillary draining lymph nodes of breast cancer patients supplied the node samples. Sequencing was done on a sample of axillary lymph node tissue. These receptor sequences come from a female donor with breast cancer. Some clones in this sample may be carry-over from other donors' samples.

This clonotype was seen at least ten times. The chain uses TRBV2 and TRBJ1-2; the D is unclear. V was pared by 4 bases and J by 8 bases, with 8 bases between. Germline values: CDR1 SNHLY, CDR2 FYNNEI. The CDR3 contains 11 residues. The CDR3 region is CASSVGSGYTF. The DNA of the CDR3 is TGTGCCAGCAGTGTAGGGTCAGGCTACACCTTC.

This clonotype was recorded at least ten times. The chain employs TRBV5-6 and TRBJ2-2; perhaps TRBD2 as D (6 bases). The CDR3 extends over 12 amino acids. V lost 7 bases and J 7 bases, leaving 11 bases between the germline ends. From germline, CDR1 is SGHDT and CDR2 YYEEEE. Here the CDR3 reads CASGGLVGELFF. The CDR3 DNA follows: TGTGCCAGCGGGGGGTTGGTCGGGGAGCTGTTTTTT.

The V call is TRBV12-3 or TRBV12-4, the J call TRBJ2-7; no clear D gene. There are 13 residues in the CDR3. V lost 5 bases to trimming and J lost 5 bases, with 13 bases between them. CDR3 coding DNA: TGTGCCAGCAGTCTAGAGGTCGGGCACGAGCAGTACTTC. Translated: CASSLEVGHEQYF.

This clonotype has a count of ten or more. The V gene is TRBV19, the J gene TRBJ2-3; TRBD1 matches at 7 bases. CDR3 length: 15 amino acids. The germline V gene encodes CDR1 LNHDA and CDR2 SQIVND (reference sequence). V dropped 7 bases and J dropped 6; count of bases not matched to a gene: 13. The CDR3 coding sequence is TGTGCCAGTACGGTCGGGACAGTCTCGACGGATACGCAGTATTTT. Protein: CASTVGTVSTDTQYF.

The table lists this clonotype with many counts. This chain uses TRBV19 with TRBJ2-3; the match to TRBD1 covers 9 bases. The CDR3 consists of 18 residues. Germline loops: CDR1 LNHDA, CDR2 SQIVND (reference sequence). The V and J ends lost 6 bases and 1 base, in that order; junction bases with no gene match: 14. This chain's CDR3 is CASRTGTGMRRGTDTQYF. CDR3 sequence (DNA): TGTGCCAGTAGGACCGGGACAGGGATGAGGAGAGGCACAGATACGCAGTATTTT.

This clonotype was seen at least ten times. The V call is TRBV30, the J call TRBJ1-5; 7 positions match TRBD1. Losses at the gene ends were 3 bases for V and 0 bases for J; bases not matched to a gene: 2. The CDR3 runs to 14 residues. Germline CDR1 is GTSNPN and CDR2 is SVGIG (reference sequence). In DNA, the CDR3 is TGTGCCTGGAGCCACAGGGGTAGCAATCAGCCCCAGCATTTT. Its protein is CAWSHRGSNQPQHF.

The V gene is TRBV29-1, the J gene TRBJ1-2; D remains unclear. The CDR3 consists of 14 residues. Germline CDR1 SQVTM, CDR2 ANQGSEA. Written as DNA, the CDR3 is TGCAGTGCGTACGAAGGGTTATGGTCGGATGGCTACACCTTC. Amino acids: CSAYEGLWSDGYTF.

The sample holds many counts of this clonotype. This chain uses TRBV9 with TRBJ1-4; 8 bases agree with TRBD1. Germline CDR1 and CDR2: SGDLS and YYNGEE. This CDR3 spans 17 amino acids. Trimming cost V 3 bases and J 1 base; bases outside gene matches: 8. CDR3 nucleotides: TGTGCCAGCAGCGCTCCAGGGGGCGACGAAACTAATGAAAAACTGTTTTTT. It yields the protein CASSAPGGDETNEKLFF.

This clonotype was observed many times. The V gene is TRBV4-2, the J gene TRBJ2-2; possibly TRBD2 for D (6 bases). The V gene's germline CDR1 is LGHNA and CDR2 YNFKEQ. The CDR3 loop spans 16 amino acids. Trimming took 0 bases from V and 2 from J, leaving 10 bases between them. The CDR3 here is CASSQEVGTNTGELFF. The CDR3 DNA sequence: TGTGCCAGCAGCCAAGAAGTTGGGACTAACACCGGGGAGCTGTTTTTT.

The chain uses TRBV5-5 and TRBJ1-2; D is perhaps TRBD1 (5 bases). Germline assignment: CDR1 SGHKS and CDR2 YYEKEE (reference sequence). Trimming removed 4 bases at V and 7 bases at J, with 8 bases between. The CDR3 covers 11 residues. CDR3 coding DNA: TGTGCCAGCAGCGTGGACATTGGCTACACCTTC. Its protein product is CASSVDIGYTF. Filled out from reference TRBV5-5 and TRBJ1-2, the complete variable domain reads DAGVTQSPTHLIKTRGQQVTLRCSPISGHKSVSWYQQVLGQGPQFIFQYYEKEERGRGNFPDRFSARQFPNYSSELNVNALLLGDSALYLCASSVDIGYTFGSGTRLTVV.

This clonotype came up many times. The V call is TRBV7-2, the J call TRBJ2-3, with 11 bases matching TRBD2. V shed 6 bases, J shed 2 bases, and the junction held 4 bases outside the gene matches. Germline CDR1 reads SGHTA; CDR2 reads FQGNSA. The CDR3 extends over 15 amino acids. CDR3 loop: CASRPSGGYTDTQYF. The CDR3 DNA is TGTGCCAGCAGGCCTAGCGGGGGGTACACAGATACGCAGTATTTT.

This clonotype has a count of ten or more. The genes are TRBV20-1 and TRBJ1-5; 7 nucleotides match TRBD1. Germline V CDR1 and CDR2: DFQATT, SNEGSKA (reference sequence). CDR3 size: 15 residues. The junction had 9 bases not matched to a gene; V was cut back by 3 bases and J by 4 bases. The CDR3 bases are TGCAGTGCTAGCACCTCCTACAGGGGTAATCAGCCCCAGCATTTT. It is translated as CSASTSYRGNQPQHF.

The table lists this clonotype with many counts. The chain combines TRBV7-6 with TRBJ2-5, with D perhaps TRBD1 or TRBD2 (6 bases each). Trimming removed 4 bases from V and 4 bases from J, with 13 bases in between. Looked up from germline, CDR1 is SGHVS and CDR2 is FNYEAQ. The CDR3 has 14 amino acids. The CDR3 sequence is CASSSQGGSETQYF. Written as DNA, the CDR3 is TGTGCCAGCAGCTCCCAAGGGGGGTCAGAGACCCAGTACTTC.

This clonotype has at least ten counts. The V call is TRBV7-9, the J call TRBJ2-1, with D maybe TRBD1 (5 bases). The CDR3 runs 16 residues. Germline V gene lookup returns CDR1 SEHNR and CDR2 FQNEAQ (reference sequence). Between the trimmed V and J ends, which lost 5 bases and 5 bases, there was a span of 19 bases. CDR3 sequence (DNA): TGTGCCAGCAGCCCATCGACAGACGCAATTCACAATGAGCAGTTCTTC. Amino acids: CASSPSTDAIHNEQFF.

CDR3 sequence (DNA): TGTGCCAGCAGCCGAGTAGGGGAAGTTGCAAATAATTCACCCCTCCACTTT. Residues: CASSRVGEVANNSPLHF. This chain connects TRBV2 to TRBJ1-6; possibly TRBD1 for D (5 bases). In germline, CDR1 is SNHLY, CDR2 FYNNEI. V was shortened by 6 bases and J by 5 bases, with 20 bases between the two germline ends. This CDR3 has 17 amino acids. The full variable domain, its missing parts supplied by reference TRBV2 and TRBJ1-6, is EPEVTQTPSHQVTQMGQEVILRCVPISNHLYFYWYRQILGQKVEFLVSFYNNEISEKSEIFDDQFSVERPDGSNFTLKIRSTKLEDSAMYFCASSRVGEVANNSPLHFGNGTRLTVT.

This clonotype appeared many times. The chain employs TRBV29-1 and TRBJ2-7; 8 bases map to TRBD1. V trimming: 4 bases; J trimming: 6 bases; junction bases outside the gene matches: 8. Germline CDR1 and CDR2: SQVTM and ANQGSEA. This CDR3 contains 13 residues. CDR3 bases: TGCAGCGTTGGGCCAGGGGGCTCTCTCGAGCAGTACTTC. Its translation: CSVGPGGSLEQYF.

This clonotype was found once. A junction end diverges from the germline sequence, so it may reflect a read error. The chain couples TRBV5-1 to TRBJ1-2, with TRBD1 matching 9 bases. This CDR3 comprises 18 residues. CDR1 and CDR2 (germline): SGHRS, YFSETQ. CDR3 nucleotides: TGCGCCAGCGGCTCGCGGTCGGCTGGACAGGGGAGGGACTATGACTACACCTTC. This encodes CASGSRSAGQGRDYDYTF.

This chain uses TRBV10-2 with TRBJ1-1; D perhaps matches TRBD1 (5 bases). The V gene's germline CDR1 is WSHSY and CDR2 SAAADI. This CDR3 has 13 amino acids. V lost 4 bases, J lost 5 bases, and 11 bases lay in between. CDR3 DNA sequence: TGCGCCAGCAGTGGTGACAGTGTTACTGAAGCTTTCTTT. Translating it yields CASSGDSVTEAFF.

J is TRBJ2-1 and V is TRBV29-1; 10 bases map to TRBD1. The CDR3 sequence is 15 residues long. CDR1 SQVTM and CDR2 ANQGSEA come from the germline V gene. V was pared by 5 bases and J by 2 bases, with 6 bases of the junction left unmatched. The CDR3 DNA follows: TGCAGCGTTCAGGGACAGGGGTCCCCCTACAATGAGCAGTTCTTC. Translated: CSVQGQGSPYNEQFF.

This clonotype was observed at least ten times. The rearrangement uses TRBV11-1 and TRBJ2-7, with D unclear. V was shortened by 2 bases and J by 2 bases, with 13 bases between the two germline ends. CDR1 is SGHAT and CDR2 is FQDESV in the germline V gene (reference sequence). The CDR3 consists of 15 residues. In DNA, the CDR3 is TGTGCCAGCAGCTTACGGGCCGTATCTCCCTACGAGCAGTACTTC. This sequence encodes CASSLRAVSPYEQYF.

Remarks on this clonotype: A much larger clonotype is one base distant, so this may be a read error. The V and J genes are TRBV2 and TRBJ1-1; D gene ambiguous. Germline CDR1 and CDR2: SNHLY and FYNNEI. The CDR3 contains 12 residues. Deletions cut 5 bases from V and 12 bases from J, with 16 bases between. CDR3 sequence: CASSPGRTMTFF. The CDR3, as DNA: TGTGCCAGCAGTCCCGGGAGGACGATGACTTTCTTT.

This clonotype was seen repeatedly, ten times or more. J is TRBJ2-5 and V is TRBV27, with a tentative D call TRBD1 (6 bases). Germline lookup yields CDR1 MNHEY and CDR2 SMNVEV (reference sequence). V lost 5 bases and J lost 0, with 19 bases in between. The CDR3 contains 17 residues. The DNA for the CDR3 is TGTGCCAGCAGTCGACAGGTTCCCCTCGGGCACCAAGAGACCCAGTACTTC. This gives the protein CASSRQVPLGHQETQYF.

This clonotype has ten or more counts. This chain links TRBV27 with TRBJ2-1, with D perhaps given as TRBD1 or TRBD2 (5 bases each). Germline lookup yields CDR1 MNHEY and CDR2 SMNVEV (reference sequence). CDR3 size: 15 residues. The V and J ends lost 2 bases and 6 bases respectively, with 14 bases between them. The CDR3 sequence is CASSLRGQGLNEQFF. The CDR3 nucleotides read TGTGCCAGCAGTTTAAGAGGGCAGGGTCTCAATGAGCAGTTCTTC.

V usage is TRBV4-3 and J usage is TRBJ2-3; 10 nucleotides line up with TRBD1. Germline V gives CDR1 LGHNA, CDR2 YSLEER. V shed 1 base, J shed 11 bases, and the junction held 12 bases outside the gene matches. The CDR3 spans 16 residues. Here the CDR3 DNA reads TGCGCCAGCAGCCAAGGGGGGACAGGGGTTGGAGATGAGCAGTATTTT. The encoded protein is CASSQGGTGVGDEQYF.

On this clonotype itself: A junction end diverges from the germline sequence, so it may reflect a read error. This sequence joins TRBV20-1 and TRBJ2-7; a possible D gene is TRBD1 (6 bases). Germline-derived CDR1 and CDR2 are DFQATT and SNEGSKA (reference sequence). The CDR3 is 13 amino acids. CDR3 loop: CSARDGGGYAQYF. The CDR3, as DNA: TGCAGTGCTAGAGATGGGGGCGGATACGCGCAGTACTTC.